This T cell receptor beta chain was identified during a study of cytomegalovirus exposure and HLA in healthy donors (dated by TCRdb to about 2017). The study in broad terms: An earlier analysis of several hundred of the donors reported over 250 Gb of sequence data and 90 million to 120 million unique TCR beta sequences obtained from 180 million or so T cells. An early release covering roughly 600 HLA-typed donors comprised 300 to 350 gigabases of sequencing data and around 80 million unique TCR sequences. Of the 300 to 450 genotyped donors, about 80% fell in the genetic ancestry cluster associated with self-reported Caucasian donors. The study aimed to test whether cataloging public T cell receptors could reveal signatures of past pathogen exposure. Using immunosequencing, the study profiled T cell repertoires from roughly 650 subjects and related those repertoires to cytomegalovirus serostatus. A separate validation cohort of about 110 different subjects was used in addition to the roughly 700-subject first cohort. The study combined high-throughput TCR immunosequencing, statistical association of individual TCRs with disease status, and machine learning to predict cytomegalovirus infection status. To study patterns of TCR occurrence, a later analysis re-analyzed previously published TCR beta repertoires from around 670 donors and added high-resolution HLA genotyping. Rather than drawing on any new phenotypic data, the later analysis identified candidate immune exposures from TCR beta sequences and the way those sequences occurred across donors. An earlier analysis of fewer than 750 of the donors used high-throughput TCR beta sequencing to judge whether each TCR beta V gene segment behaved as functional or pseudogenic. Donor age, sex, ethnicity and CMV serostatus were compiled together with the repertoire data. A later genetic analysis used genome-wide SNP genotypes for about three fifths of the 666 donors, treating that subset as a discovery cohort. Every repertoire in the discovery cohort had been generated on one and the same sequencing platform. Class I and class II HLA loci were covered by the typing at four-digit resolution. The number of donors typed differed by locus, with 629-630 for A, B, C, DRB1 and DQB1, around 500 for DQA1, 600 to 610 for DPA1, and around 430 for DPB1. Because of strong linkage in the cohort, 4 to 6 DR-DQ haplotypes were treated as single units for association and clustering. On average, approximately 250,000 unique TCR beta nucleotide sequences were sequenced per donor among 300 to 500 genotyped donors of the cohort, with approximately 18% of those sequences being non-productive. Overall study results and their limits: This cohort had only TCR beta chains sequenced, and the lack of alpha or paired-chain data limited which features could be detected. Linkage disequilibrium might explain the correlated functional status among segregating V segments, but an unknown experimental factor could not be excluded. Sequencing depth was assumed to be roughly uniform across donors in the presence/absence analyses, though that assumption may not hold. In both the original and validation cohorts, the classifier was reported to diagnose cytomegalovirus status with high specificity and sensitivity. Assigning TCR associations to individual alleles was difficult when HLA alleles, especially DR and DQ, strongly co-occurred. In a later genetic analysis, fewer N-insertions in productive TCRs were reported among donors in an Asian-associated ancestry cluster than the roughly 700-donor mean. A cluster of highly shared sequence variants was judged likely to represent a technical artifact of the sequencing pipeline. The authors suggested that the approach could potentially be extended to other disease states and immunological phenotypes. A further reported finding was that TCR beta sequences accurately predicted the HLA-A and HLA-B alleles for most subjects in the first cohort. The only immune exposure information available for the cohort was CMV serostatus. According to a later analysis, most CMV-associated TCR beta chains appeared to be HLA-restricted, and the HLA associations seemed to be driven largely by CMV exposure. Broadly in line with IMGT annotations, most TCR beta V segments showed up in productive rearrangements about 87% or about 30% of the time in an earlier analysis of under 700 of the donors. The earlier analysis of 587 of the donors excluded roughly 17 rarely observed V segments, including chromosome 9 orphons, because counts were too low. In a later analysis, around 15,000 TCR beta sequences were associated with specific HLA alleles at a false discovery rate of 0.05. In a later analysis, several top co-occurrence clusters were reported to appear linked to parvovirus B19, influenza, CMV and Epstein-Barr virus. Because HLA typing was missing for some donors at each locus, association tests included only the typed subset. In a later analysis, HLA-associated TCR beta chains showed more clonal expansion and lower generation probabilities than non-associated chains that were equally common. According to a later analysis, TCR association rates differed among HLA loci, with DRB1 alleles showing the most associated TCRs and HLA-C alleles showing the fewest. The study listed around 160 TCR beta chains as associated with cytomegalovirus. In vitro tests confirmed that a few of the cytomegalovirus-associated TCR beta chains recognize cytomegalovirus antigens. While some public TCRs were present in many individuals, most TCR sequences turned up only very rarely across donors. Some IMGT-functional V segments, including TRBV6-2 and TRBV6-3, could not be distinguished by the 87-base-pair reads and were therefore excluded. A later genetic analysis associated a missense DCLRE1C variant with V-gene and J-gene trimming of TCR beta chains, and an independent cohort replicated the association.

As to this clone: Its antigen is not yet known. Base qualities are not provided; no much larger clone lies one nucleotide away.

As encoded in the germline V gene (reference sequence), CDR1 is MNHEY while CDR2 is SMNVEV. The CDR3 contains 12 residues, cysteine and phenylalanine counted. Only the CDR3 DNA stays, 36 bases, in frame from base 1. V drops 2 bases and J drops 13 bases, leaving 12 bases in between. In total, more than 500 healthy bone marrow donors made up the cohort. Cohort members were all nominally healthy when sampled, although unrecorded immune exposures were likely present. The donor tested CMV seronegative and was one of the 352 seronegative cohort members. Each donor provided a peripheral blood sample, and peripheral blood mononuclear cells were used for TCR beta sequencing. The Qiagen DNeasy Blood Extraction Kit was used to extract genomic DNA from the blood cell samples. Library method: the immunoSEQ multiplex PCR assay. For the multiplex PCR, a mixture combining 60 forward primers for TCR Vbeta segments and 13 reverse primers for TCR Jbeta segments was used. A multiplex PCR assay on genomic DNA amplified the CDR3 region of rearranged TCR beta genes. On the Illumina HiSeq System, the amplified TCR beta libraries were sequenced as 87-base-pair reads. As for how the authors treated the data: A later analysis tallied roughly 76 million unique TCR beta chains across the approximately 670 repertoires, and about 10 million of those chains were shared by two or more donors. Raw reads were error-corrected and collapsed into unique sequences with a nearest-neighbor algorithm that merged closely related sequences to remove PCR and sequencing errors. To assign V, D and J gene segments, CDR3 sequences were aligned to IMGT reference sequences. For a sequence to be retained, a match of at least six nucleotides was required to both a V gene segment and a J gene segment. Rearrangements were classified as productive when the CDR3 lacked stop codons and remained in frame with V and J, and all other rearrangements were classified as non-productive. Following IMGT convention, CDR3 was defined as the stretch from the second conserved V-encoded cysteine up to the conserved J-encoded phenylalanine. Sequences without an unambiguous match to a single V gene segment were excluded from the earlier analysis of a few hundred of the donors. An earlier analysis of fewer than 650 of the donors classified V segments as functional when productive rearrangements were above 56.7% and as segregating when the standard deviation between donors was above 5%. A statistical classification framework was built for diagnosing cytomegalovirus status from the catalog of TCR beta chain sequences. V and J gene assignment, in a later analysis, came from comparing TCR nucleotide sequences with IMGT/GENE-DB human TR gene sequences. Using the TCRdist pipeline, a later analysis assigned CDR3 sequences along with most-parsimonious VDJ recombination scenarios. In a later analysis, each TCR beta chain was defined by its CDR3 amino acid sequence together with its V-gene family, and reads lacking a unique V-gene family were excluded. In a later analysis, 500 to 650 highly shared, low-generation-probability nucleotide sequences were removed to address suspected cross-contamination and a sequencing artifact. A later analysis calculated a clonal expansion index for each public chain from normalized within-repertoire ranks of inferred template counts. In a later analysis, generation probabilities were computed with a VDJ recombination model fitted to out-of-frame rearrangements, and the resulting probabilities were checked against IGoR. A later analysis scored TCR-TCR, TCR-HLA and TCR-CMV co-occurrence with hypergeometric tests, applying a repertoire-size bias correction to TCR pairs. A later analysis estimated false discovery rates by permuting HLA or CMV assignments 20 times. In a later analysis, co-occurring TCRs were grouped with DBSCAN, and TCRdist sequence similarity was added when clustering was performed within HLA-allele-positive subsets. Repertoires with fewer than 30,000 or more than 120,000 public chains, plus five repertoires with anomalous nucleotide sharing, were excluded from co-occurrence clustering. Sourced from immuneACCESS, this table was stored by TCRdb with only in-frame sequences that have V and J called. A share of the clones is absent; for the studies checked, an unresolved V gene accounts for under half, and the remainder has no known explanation. V, J and clone size reflect that table, while D and trimming were determined from the DNA. Present in this sample are 55,000 to 80,000 clones, over 75% of which were seen just once. Of the sample, roughly 10% is held by the ten largest clones.

This clonotype was obtained from a female donor in good health and CMV-seronegative. The sequenced material came from PBMCs. The rearranged chain carries TRBV27 and TRBJ2-1; 7 matching bases give a weak D call of TRBD2. The CDR3 region has the sequence CASSLGGGGQFF. In nucleotide form, the sequence is TGTGCCAGCAGTTTAGGGGGGGGCGGACAGTTCTTC.